The next 3 T cell receptor beta chains were all read from a single sample in a study of T-cell reconstitution after alpha-beta-depleted transplantation in children. Unique molecular identifiers tagged the TCRbeta library. TCRdb processed the PCR reads anew with MiXCR; each CDR3 protein has one entry. Of 200,000 to 250,000 distinct CDR3 sequences in the sample, roughly a tenth are singletons; the top ten hold about 28%. Sequencing used PBMCs, obtained before TCRalphabeta/CD19-depleted stem cell transplant. These receptors were collected from a child less than two years old with acute myeloid leukemia, due to receive a stem cell transplant.

This sequence joins TRBV4-3 and TRBJ2-3, with 7 nucleotides matching TRBD2. V shed 3 bases, J shed 0 bases, and the junction held 3 bases outside the gene matches. The CDR3 loop spans 15 amino acids. The V gene's germline CDR1 is LGHNA and CDR2 YSLEER. The CDR3 region is CASSHFSGSTDTQYF. CDR3 DNA sequence: TGCGCCAGCAGCCATTTTAGCGGGAGCACAGATACGCAGTATTTT.

This clonotype was observed at least ten times. The rearrangement uses TRBV20-1 and TRBJ2-3; 7 bases match TRBD2. Germline assignment: CDR1 DFQATT and CDR2 SNEGSKA (reference sequence). Unmatched junction bases numbered 9, after V lost 6 bases and J lost 0 bases. This CDR3 region has 15 residues. The CDR3, as DNA: TGCAGTGCGAGCCCGGCTAGCGGAAGCACAGATACGCAGTATTTT. Its translation: CSASPASGSTDTQYF.

This clonotype was seen at least ten times. The chain carries TRBV27 and TRBJ2-3; 10 nucleotides line up with TRBD2. The CDR3 spans 19 residues. Germline loops: CDR1 MNHEY, CDR2 SMNVEV (reference sequence). With V trimmed by 4 bases and J by 1 base, 14 bases remained unmatched. In nucleotides, the CDR3 is TGTGCCAGCAGTTCTCGGCGCCTAGCGGGAGATTTAGGCACAGATACGCAGTATTTT. Its protein product is CASSSRRLAGDLGTDTQYF.